Presented here are 31 T cell receptor beta chains from one specimen sequenced in a study of shared clonotypes between healthy human individuals. Profiling relied on immunoSEQ multiplex PCR, and the TCRdb table lists in-frame clones only, not all of them. Of fewer than 500,000 clones listed, roughly 85% are singletons. The sample consisted of PBMCs. These receptors came from a woman aged 40 to 55 in good health. Some clones in this sample may be carry-over from other donors' samples.

The gene calls are TRBV6-1 and TRBJ2-5; D is unresolved. Germline V gene lookup returns CDR1 MNHNS and CDR2 SASEGT. Trimming pared 6 bases from V and 5 bases from J, leaving 10 bases between. CDR3 length equals 12 residues. As DNA, the CDR3 is TGTGCCAGCAGCTCGATGGGGGAGACCCAGTACTTC. The encoded protein is CASSSMGETQYF.

V usage is TRBV28 and J usage is TRBJ2-1; 11 bases are shared with TRBD2. This CDR3 contains 15 residues. Unmatched junction bases numbered 4, after V lost 5 bases and J lost 4 bases. CDR1 and CDR2 (germline): MDHEN, SYDVKM. The CDR3 here is CASSRRLAGYNEQFF. The DNA for the CDR3 is TGTGCCAGCAGTCGAAGACTAGCGGGATACAATGAGCAGTTCTTC.

Here the CDR3 reads CASSLFQGQPQHF. The CDR3 DNA reads as TGCGCCAGCAGCTTGTTCCAGGGACAGCCCCAGCATTTT. This sequence joins TRBV5-1 and TRBJ1-5; a weak D match, TRBD1 (5 bases). In germline, CDR1 is SGHRS, CDR2 YFSETQ. This CDR3 comprises 13 residues. Trimming took 1 base from V and 7 from J, leaving 9 bases between them.

This clone occurred a few times. The V and J genes are TRBV19 and TRBJ2-3; D tentatively reads TRBD1 or TRBD2 (6 bases each). Germline assignment: CDR1 LNHDA and CDR2 SQIVND (reference sequence). Trimming removed 3 bases at V and 3 bases at J, with 16 bases between. The CDR3 has 16 residues. This chain's CDR3 is CASSIWGLARTDTQYF. The CDR3 DNA reads as TGTGCCAGTAGTATTTGGGGGCTAGCGAGGACAGATACGCAGTATTTT. Complete variable domain (other parts from reference TRBV19 and TRBJ2-3): DGGITQSPKYLFRKEGQNVTLSCEQNLNHDAMYWYRQDPGQGLRLIYYSQIVNDFQKGDIAEGYSVSREKKESFPLTVTSAQKNPTAFYLCASSIWGLARTDTQYFGPGTRLTVL.

The chain joins TRBV7-2 to TRBJ2-7, with 7 positions matching TRBD1. This CDR3 is 15 amino acids long. After removal of 1 base from V and 2 bases from J, the junction contained 5 bases not matched to a gene. Germline loops: CDR1 SGHTA, CDR2 FQGNSA. The CDR3 DNA follows: TGTGCCAGCAGCTTAGGATGGGACAGCCCCTACGAGCAGTACTTC. Its protein is CASSLGWDSPYEQYF.

This clone was detected a few times. The V call is TRBV25-1, the J call TRBJ2-6; TRBD1 agrees at 9 bases. V dropped 1 base and J dropped 0; count of bases not matched to a gene: 4. This CDR3 comprises 18 residues. The V gene's germline CDR1 is MGHDK and CDR2 SYGVNS. DNA of the CDR3: TGTGCCAGCAGTGAATGGGACAGGGCGCGCTCTGGGGCCAACGTCCTGACTTTC. This codes for CASSEWDRARSGANVLTF. Supplemented by reference TRBV25-1 and TRBJ2-6, the full variable domain reads EADIYQTPRYLVIGTGKKITLECSQTMGHDKMYWYQQDPGMELHLIHYSYGVNSTEKGDLSSESTVSRIRTEHFPLTLESARPSHTSQYLCASSEWDRARSGANVLTFGAGSRLTVL.

This sequence joins TRBV5-4 and TRBJ2-5; perhaps D is TRBD1 or TRBD2 (6 bases each). Germline V lookup: CDR1 SGHNT, CDR2 YYREEE (reference sequence). CDR3 length equals 14 residues. Trimming removed 4 bases from V and 4 bases from J, with 14 bases in between. The CDR3 nucleotides read TGTGCCAGCAGCCTGACTAGAGGGGGAGAGACCCAGTACTTC. This gives the protein CASSLTRGGETQYF.

The chain has TRBV7-9 and TRBJ2-7; 10 positions agree with TRBD2. Germline loops: CDR1 SEHNR, CDR2 FQNEAQ (reference sequence). The CDR3 is made up of 16 amino acids. J lost 4 bases, V lost 4 bases, and 10 bases had no gene match. The DNA for the CDR3 is TGTGCCAGCAGCTACACCGGAGCGGGAGGGCATTACGAGCAGTACTTC. It yields the protein CASSYTGAGGHYEQYF.

This chain connects TRBV9 to TRBJ1-1; 8 bases agree with TRBD1. This CDR3 has 12 amino acids. V dropped 3 bases and J dropped 6; count of bases not matched to a gene: 1. Germline V gives CDR1 SGDLS, CDR2 YYNGEE. CDR3 bases: TGTGCCAGCAGCGCGACAGGGGCTGAAGCTTTCTTT. Its translation: CASSATGAEAFF.

The V call is TRBV6-1, the J call TRBJ1-4; the match to TRBD1 covers 9 bases. The V segment lost 2 bases and the J segment 7 bases; nucleotides outside the gene matches: 5. Per germline, CDR1 MNHNS and CDR2 SASEGT. CDR3 length: 15 amino acids. The CDR3 sequence: CASSEWGQGTEKLFF. As DNA, the CDR3 is TGTGCCAGCAGTGAATGGGGACAGGGTACTGAAAAACTGTTTTTT.

The chain carries TRBV6-1 and TRBJ1-1; D ambiguous. V lost 1 base to trimming and J lost 6 bases, with 9 bases between them. CDR3 length equals 13 residues. From germline, CDR1 is MNHNS and CDR2 SASEGT. The CDR3 region is CASSEEVKAEAFF. In DNA form, the CDR3 reads TGTGCCAGCAGTGAAGAGGTCAAGGCTGAAGCTTTCTTT.

The CDR3 loop reads CASSLMGQETQYF. The CDR3 coding sequence is TGTGCCAGCAGCCTAATGGGCCAAGAGACCCAGTACTTC. This chain links TRBV5-6 with TRBJ2-5; no clear D. There are 13 residues in the CDR3. Trimming shortened V by 4 bases and J by 1 base, and 8 bases separated the two germline ends. From germline, CDR1 is SGHDT and CDR2 YYEEEE.

The V gene is TRBV23-1, the J gene TRBJ2-2; 8 bases agree with TRBD1. TRBV23-1 qualifies as an ORF whose function is uncertain. There are 16 residues in the CDR3. Trimming at V came to 0 bases and at J to 0 bases, leaving 0 bases not matched to a gene. The CDR3 bases are TGCGCCAGCAGTCAATCGGACAGGGCGAACACCGGGGAGCTGTTTTTT. This sequence encodes CASSQSDRANTGELFF.

CDR3 nucleotide sequence: TGCGCCAGCAGCCGCACAGGGGTTACTGGGGGCTACACCTTC. Translation: CASSRTGVTGGYTF. The chain combines TRBV4-3 with TRBJ1-2; 7 bases agree with TRBD1. With V trimmed by 4 bases and J by 8 bases, 10 bases remained unmatched. In germline, CDR1 is LGHNA, CDR2 YSLEER. CDR3 length: 14 amino acids.

This chain joins TRBV30 and TRBJ2-7; tentatively, D is TRBD2 (5 bases). CDR3 length: 13 amino acids. Trimming took 5 bases from V and 2 from J, leaving 13 bases between them. Germline-derived CDR1 and CDR2 are GTSNPN and SVGIG (reference sequence). This CDR3 is CAWGLERTYEQYF. Here the CDR3 DNA reads TGTGCCTGGGGCCTGGAGCGGACCTACGAGCAGTACTTC.

The J gene is TRBJ2-7, the V gene TRBV11-2, with 10 bases that match TRBD2. J lost 4 bases, V lost 5 bases, and 14 bases had no gene match. Per the germline V gene, CDR1 is SGHAT and CDR2 is FQNNGV. The CDR3 is made up of 17 amino acids. CDR3 nucleotide sequence: TGTGCCAGCAGCGGTGGTCGGTCTAGCGGGAGCGGGTACGAGCAGTACTTC. Protein product: CASSGGRSSGSGYEQYF.

The V call is TRBV7-2, the J call TRBJ1-1; no definite D call. The germline CDR1 and CDR2 sequences are SGHTA and FQGNSA. Trimming removed 5 bases from V and 0 bases from J, with 7 bases in between. CDR3 length equals 13 residues. The CDR3 reads CASSASVNTEAFF. The CDR3 DNA reads TGTGCCAGCAGCGCTAGCGTGAACACTGAAGCTTTCTTT.

V and J are TRBV7-8 and TRBJ1-5, with TRBD1 identical over 9 bases. This CDR3 is 16 amino acids long. CDR1 and CDR2 from the germline V gene are SGHVS and FQNEAQ. Trimming removed 5 bases from V and 2 bases from J; junction bases left unmatched: 7. DNA of the CDR3: TGTGCCAGCAGCCTCGGGACAGGGTTTCGCAATCAGCCCCAGCATTTT. This encodes CASSLGTGFRNQPQHF. Full variable domain (rest looked up from reference TRBV7-8 and TRBJ1-5): GAGVSQSPRYKVAKRGQDVALRCDPISGHVSLFWYQQALGQGPEFLTYFQNEAQLDKSGLPSDRFFAERPEGSVSTLKIQRTQQEDSAVYLCASSLGTGFRNQPQHFGDGTRLSIL.

The chain employs TRBV6-1 and TRBJ2-2; unclear D gene. CDR1 and CDR2 (germline): MNHNS, SASEGT. This CDR3 contains 14 residues. V was shortened by 4 bases and J by 2 bases, with 8 bases between the two germline ends. CDR3 in amino acids: CASSVEPNTGELFF. The DNA for the CDR3 is TGTGCCAGCAGTGTGGAACCAAACACCGGGGAGCTGTTTTTT.

The V call is TRBV2, the J call TRBJ2-1; 8 bases fit TRBD1. V trimming: 8 bases; J trimming: 7 bases; junction bases outside the gene matches: 10. The CDR3 sequence is 14 residues long. CDR1 and CDR2 (germline): SNHLY, FYNNEI. The CDR3 DNA reads as TGTGCCAGCGGCGGCGGACAGGGATGGAATGAGCAGTTCTTC. It codes for CASGGGQGWNEQFF.

CDR3 amino acids: CASSGTGADEKLFF. CDR3 sequence (DNA): TGCGCCAGCAGCGGGACAGGGGCGGATGAAAAACTGTTTTTT. V usage is TRBV5-1 and J usage is TRBJ1-4; 10 nucleotides align to TRBD1. The V gene's germline CDR1 is SGHRS and CDR2 YFSETQ. This CDR3 contains 14 residues. Trimming removed 4 bases from V and 6 bases from J; junction bases left unmatched: 3.

The V and J genes are TRBV7-3 and TRBJ2-5; D remains ambiguous. The CDR3 length is 13 residues. V was trimmed by 1 base and J by 2 bases, leaving 5 bases between them. CDR1 and CDR2 (germline): SGHTA, FQGTGA. The CDR3 region is CASSLSKQETQYF. As DNA, the CDR3 is TGTGCCAGCAGCTTAAGTAAACAAGAGACCCAGTACTTC.

The chain employs TRBV19 and TRBJ1-4; unclear D gene. The V end lost 5 bases, the J end lost 8 bases, and 9 bases lay between the germline ends. This CDR3 is built from 12 residues. CDR1 LNHDA and CDR2 SQIVND come from the germline V gene (reference sequence). The CDR3 bases are TGTGCCAGTAGTGGCTTCGGGGAAAAACTGTTTTTT. Protein sequence: CASSGFGEKLFF.

V and J are TRBV7-2 and TRBJ2-1, with 10 bases fitting TRBD2. The germline V gene has CDR1 SGHTA and CDR2 FQGNSA. The CDR3 is 17 amino acids. Trimming took 4 bases from V and 4 from J; bases not matched to a gene: 10. In DNA, the CDR3 is TGTGCCAGCAGCTCCCGAACCGGGACTAGCGCTTACAATGAGCAGTTCTTC. Translating gives CASSSRTGTSAYNEQFF.

The chain carries TRBV7-9 and TRBJ1-1; tentative D call: TRBD1 (5 bases). CDR1 is SEHNR and CDR2 is FQNEAQ in the germline V gene (reference sequence). The CDR3 totals 13 residues. With 5 bases removed from V and 12 bases from J, the gap between germline ends came to 19 bases. CDR3 coding DNA: TGTGCCAGCAGCCAAAGCAGGGCCTTCGAGACTTTCTTT. This sequence encodes CASSQSRAFETFF.

The chain links TRBV2 to TRBJ2-1; D possibly corresponds to TRBD2 (6 bases). V was trimmed by 5 bases and J by 8 bases, leaving 19 bases between them. Germline assignment: CDR1 SNHLY and CDR2 FYNNEI. The CDR3 contains 15 residues. The DNA of the CDR3 is TGTGCCAGCAGTAGACTAGTTTCGGGGCGCGATGAGCAGTTCTTC. Its protein product is CASSRLVSGRDEQFF.

This clone came up a few times. The chain combines TRBV6-5 with TRBJ1-2, with 12 bases matching TRBD1. The V and J ends lost 5 bases and 8 bases, in that order; junction bases with no gene match: 6. Germline CDR1 and CDR2: MNHEY and SVGAGI. CDR3 length: 14 amino acids. In nucleotides, the CDR3 is TGTGCCAGCAGTAGGGGACAGGGGGCCGGGGGCTACACCTTC. Its protein product is CASSRGQGAGGYTF.

The chain is built from TRBV9 and TRBJ2-2; 8 positions match TRBD1. Germline V lookup: CDR1 SGDLS, CDR2 YYNGEE. V lost 3 bases and J lost 8; bases outside the gene matches: 9. This CDR3 comprises 15 residues. CDR3 protein: CASSARTGRPGELFF. For the CDR3, the DNA is TGTGCCAGCAGCGCAAGGACAGGGCGCCCGGGGGAGCTGTTTTTT.

The chain is built from TRBV6-1 and TRBJ2-2; no clear D. In germline, CDR1 is MNHNS, CDR2 SASEGT. This CDR3 has 14 residues. The V end lost 1 base, the J end lost 6 bases, and 9 bases lay between the germline ends. The CDR3 loop is CASSEEVGAGELFF. CDR3 DNA sequence: TGTGCCAGCAGTGAAGAGGTTGGGGCCGGGGAGCTGTTTTTT.

The J gene is TRBJ2-1, the V gene TRBV29-1, with D perhaps TRBD2 (5 bases). The CDR3 is 16 residues long. Per the germline V gene, CDR1 is SQVTM and CDR2 is ANQGSEA. V was shortened by 0 bases and J by 11 bases, with 23 bases between the two germline ends. Written as DNA, the CDR3 is TGCAGCGTTGAAGAAGGACCCCAGCTAGCTACCCGAAAGCAGTTCTTC. Its translation: CSVEEGPQLATRKQFF.

The CDR3 region has the DNA TGTGCCAGCAGGATACAGGGGAACACTGAAGCTTTCTTT. It translates to CASRIQGNTEAFF. The chain joins TRBV2 to TRBJ1-1, with a weak D call TRBD1 (6 bases). CDR3 size: 13 residues. V was clipped by 6 bases and J by 1 base, with 9 bases between them. Germline values: CDR1 SNHLY, CDR2 FYNNEI.